The rows below give T cell receptor beta chains drawn from one sample of a study of monozygotic twins with inflammatory bowel disease. From its re-call of the 5' RACE reads, TCRdb lists each CDR3 protein once, without DNA. This listing includes some 160,000 distinct CDR3 sequences. The sequencing input was blood. Receptor source: a human donor with ulcerative colitis or Crohn's disease, or a healthy co-twin of an affected twin (not recorded which). CDR3s include the opening cysteine and the closing phenylalanine or tryptophan.

v_call	j_call	cdr3_aa
TRBV11-2	TRBJ2-2	CASSRRLGELFF
TRBV10-3	TRBJ2-7	CAISAPLGPQIEQYF
TRBV5-5	TRBJ1-5	CASSLYGSNQPQHF
TRBV10-2	TRBJ2-5	CASTNVRVETQYF
TRBV27	TRBJ2-2	CASSFGLAGGAGELFF
TRBV7-2	TRBJ1-4	CASSLVGRANEKLFF
TRBV12-3/TRBV12-4	TRBJ2-3	CASSFFPGTSGTTDTQYF
TRBV27	TRBJ2-5	CASSSVLGRETQYF
TRBV27	TRBJ2-7	CASSSGPIYEQYF
TRBV28	TRBJ1-4	CASPDRGQLFF
TRBV20-1	TRBJ2-3	CSASYGGSTDTQYF
TRBV5-6	TRBJ2-3	CASSFTGTDTQYF
TRBV28	TRBJ2-2	CASSLPNPGELFF
TRBV6-5	TRBJ2-7	CASSLGGQHSYEQYF
TRBV11-2	TRBJ2-3	CASSLGAGGPSTDTQYF
TRBV20-1	TRBJ1-2	CSARADYGYTF
TRBV5-1	TRBJ1-6	CASGRGREGSPLHF
TRBV20-1	TRBJ1-1	CSAYRVSTEAFF
TRBV11-2	TRBJ2-1	CASSLKTPYNEQFF
TRBV5-6	TRBJ2-3	CASSLETGAGDTQYF
TRBV4-1	TRBJ2-4	CASSQDRRAENIQYF
TRBV29-1	TRBJ2-4	CSFLAGENIQYF
TRBV27	TRBJ2-1	CASSARRRGRKTDYNEQFF
TRBV20-1	TRBJ1-1	CSTPEGADTEAFF
TRBV12-3/TRBV12-4	TRBJ1-6	CASSLTRGDSPLHF
TRBV15	TRBJ2-1	CATSRGLAGGNEQFF
TRBV19	TRBJ2-2	CASNQGGTGELFF
TRBV23-1	TRBJ2-1	CASSQPGPDSSRGSFGEQFF
TRBV20-1	TRBJ2-3	CSAETLKDTQYF
TRBV3-1	TRBJ1-6	CASSRLTGPNSPLHF
TRBV7-6	TRBJ2-2	CASTLTGINTGELFF
TRBV29-1	TRBJ1-2	CSVEHGLNYGYTF